This T cell receptor (beta chain) was observed in a study of brain T cells in children with intractable seizures. Study findings and constraints: Pre- and post-surgery blood differed in depth, so pre-surgery absences may be undersampling.

Indicated time point: blood from clinic visit 5 months post-surgery; TSC patient then seizure free. Surgery cases with the highest brain T cell transcript signatures were chosen for sequencing. TCRdb's copy holds only in-frame clones and misses some; the assay was immunoSEQ multiplex PCR. The table shows about 340,000 clones, with 93% occurring only once. Comments on this clone: The antigen is unknown.

The CDR3 loop spans 16 amino acids. Germline CDR1 and CDR2: SGHRS and YFSETQ. Trimming took off 6 bases at V and 1 base at J, with 16 bases between the two ends. The chain carries TRBV5-1 and TRBJ2-2, with D possibly being TRBD2 (6 bases). The source is a boy less than two years old with tuberous sclerosis and intractable seizures. Sequenced here: peripheral blood, sampled roughly 5 months after surgery. CDR3: CASTRGAGLNTGELFF. CDR3 nucleotides: TGCGCCAGCACACGAGGGGCGGGGTTGAACACCGGGGAGCTGTTTTTT.